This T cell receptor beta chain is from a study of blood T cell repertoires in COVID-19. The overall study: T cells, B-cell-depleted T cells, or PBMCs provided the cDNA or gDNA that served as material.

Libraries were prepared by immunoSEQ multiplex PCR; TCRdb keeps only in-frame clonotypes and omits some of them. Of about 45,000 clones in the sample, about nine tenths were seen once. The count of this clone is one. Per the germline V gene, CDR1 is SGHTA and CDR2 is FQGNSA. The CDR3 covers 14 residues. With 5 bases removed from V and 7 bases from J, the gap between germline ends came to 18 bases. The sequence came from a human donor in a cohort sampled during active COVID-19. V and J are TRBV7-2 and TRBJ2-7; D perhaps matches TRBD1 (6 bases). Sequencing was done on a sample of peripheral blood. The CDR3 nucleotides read TGTGCCAGCAGCCCGGGACACTGGGCGAGGGAGCAGTACTTC. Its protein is CASSPGHWAREQYF.